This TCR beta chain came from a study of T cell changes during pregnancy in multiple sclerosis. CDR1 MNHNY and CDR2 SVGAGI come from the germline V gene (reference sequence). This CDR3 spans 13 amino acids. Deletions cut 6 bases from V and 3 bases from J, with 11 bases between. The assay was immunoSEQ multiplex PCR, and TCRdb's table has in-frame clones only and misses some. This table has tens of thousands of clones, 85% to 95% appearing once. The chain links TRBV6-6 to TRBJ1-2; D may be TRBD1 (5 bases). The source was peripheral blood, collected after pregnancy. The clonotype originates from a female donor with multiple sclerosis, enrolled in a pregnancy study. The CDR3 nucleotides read TGTGCCAGCAGATCTGACAGCTACTATGGCTACACCTTC. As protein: CASRSDSYYGYTF.